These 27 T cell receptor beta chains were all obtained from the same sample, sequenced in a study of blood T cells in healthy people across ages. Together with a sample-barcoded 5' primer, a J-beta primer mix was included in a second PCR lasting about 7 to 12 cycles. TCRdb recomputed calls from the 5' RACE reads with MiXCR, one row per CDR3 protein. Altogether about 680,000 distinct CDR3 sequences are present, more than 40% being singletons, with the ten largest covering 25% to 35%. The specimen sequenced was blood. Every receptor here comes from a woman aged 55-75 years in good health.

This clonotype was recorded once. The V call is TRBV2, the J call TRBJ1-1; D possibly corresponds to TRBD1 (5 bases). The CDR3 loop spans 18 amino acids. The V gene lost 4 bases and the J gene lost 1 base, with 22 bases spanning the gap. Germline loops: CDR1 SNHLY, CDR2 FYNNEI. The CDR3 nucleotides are TGTGCCAGCAGTGGACTAGCGGGAGAGGCCGGGGGGAACACTGAAGCTTTCTTT. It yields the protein CASSGLAGEAGGNTEAFF.

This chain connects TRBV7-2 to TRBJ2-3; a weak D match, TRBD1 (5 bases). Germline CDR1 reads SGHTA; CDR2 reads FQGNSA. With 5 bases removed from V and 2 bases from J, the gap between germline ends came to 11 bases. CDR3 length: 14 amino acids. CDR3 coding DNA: TGTGCCAGCAGCACCCAGACAGTCACAGATACGCAGTATTTT. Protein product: CASSTQTVTDTQYF.

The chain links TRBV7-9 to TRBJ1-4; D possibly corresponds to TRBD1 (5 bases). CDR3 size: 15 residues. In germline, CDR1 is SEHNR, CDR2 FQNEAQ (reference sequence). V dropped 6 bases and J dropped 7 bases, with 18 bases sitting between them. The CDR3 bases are TGTGCCAGCAGTGTTGGAGGGGCGTCGGGTGAAAAACTGTTTTTT. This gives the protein CASSVGGASGEKLFF.

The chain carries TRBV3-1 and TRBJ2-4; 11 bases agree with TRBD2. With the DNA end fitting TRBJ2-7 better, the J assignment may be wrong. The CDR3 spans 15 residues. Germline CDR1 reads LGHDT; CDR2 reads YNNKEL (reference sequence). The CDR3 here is CASSQVSGRAYEQYF. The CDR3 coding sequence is TGTGCCAGCAGCCAAGTTAGCGGGAGGGCCTACGAGCAGTACTTC.

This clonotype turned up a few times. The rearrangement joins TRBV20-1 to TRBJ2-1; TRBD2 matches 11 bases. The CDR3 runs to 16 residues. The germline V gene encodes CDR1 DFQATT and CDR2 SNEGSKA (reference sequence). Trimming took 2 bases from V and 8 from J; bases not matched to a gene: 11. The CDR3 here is CSARSLLAGASDEQFF. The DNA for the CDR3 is TGCAGTGCTAGATCCCTACTAGCGGGAGCGTCCGATGAGCAGTTCTTC.

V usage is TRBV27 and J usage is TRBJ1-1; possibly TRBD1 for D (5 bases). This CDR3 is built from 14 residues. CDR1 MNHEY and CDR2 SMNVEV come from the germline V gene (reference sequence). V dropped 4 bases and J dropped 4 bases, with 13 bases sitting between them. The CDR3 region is CASSSPGLGTEAFF. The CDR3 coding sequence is TGTGCCAGCAGTTCGCCAGGGTTGGGCACTGAAGCTTTCTTT.

The CDR3 spells CASMDPRQGVNGYTF. CDR3 bases: TGCGCCAGCATGGATCCGAGACAGGGGGTTAATGGCTACACCTTC. V usage is TRBV5-1 and J usage is TRBJ1-2, with 9 positions matching TRBD1. Trimming cost V 6 bases and J 6 bases; bases outside gene matches: 12. The CDR3 runs to 15 residues. Germline V gene data show CDR1 as SGHRS and CDR2 as YFSETQ.

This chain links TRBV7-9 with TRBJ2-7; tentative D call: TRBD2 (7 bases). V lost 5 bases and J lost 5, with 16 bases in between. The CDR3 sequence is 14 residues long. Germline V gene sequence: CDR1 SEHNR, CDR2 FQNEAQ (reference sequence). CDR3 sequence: CASSRGEGVNEQYF. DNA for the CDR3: TGTGCCAGCAGCCGCGGGGAGGGGGTTAACGAGCAGTACTTC.

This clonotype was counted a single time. CDR3 sequence (DNA): TGTGCCAGCTCACCACCCACTGAAGAGACCCAGTACTTC. Its translation: CASSPPTEETQYF. The rearrangement links TRBV18 to TRBJ2-5; D gene unclear. This CDR3 contains 13 residues. CDR1 and CDR2 from the germline V gene are KGHSH and LQKENI. V was shortened by 0 bases and J by 3 bases, with 5 bases between the two germline ends. Using reference TRBV18 and TRBJ2-5 for the parts outside the CDR3, the full variable domain is NAGVMQNPRHLVRRRGQEARLRCSPMKGHSHVYWYRQLPEEGLKFMVYLQKENIIDESGMPKERFSAEFPKEGPSILRIQQVVRGDSAAYFCASSPPTEETQYFGPGTRLLVL.

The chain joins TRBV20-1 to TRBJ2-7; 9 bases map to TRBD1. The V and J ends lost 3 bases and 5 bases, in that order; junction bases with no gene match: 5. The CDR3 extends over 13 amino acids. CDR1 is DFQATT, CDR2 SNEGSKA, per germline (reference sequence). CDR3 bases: TGCAGTGCTAGTAGGGACAGGGTCCACGAGCAGTACTTC. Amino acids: CSASRDRVHEQYF.

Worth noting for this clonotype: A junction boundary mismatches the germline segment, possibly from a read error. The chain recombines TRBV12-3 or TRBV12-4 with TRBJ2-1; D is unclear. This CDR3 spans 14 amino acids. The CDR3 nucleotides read TGCGCCAGCCTATTAGGTAGGGACTACAATGAGCAGTTCTTC. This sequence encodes CASLLGRDYNEQFF.

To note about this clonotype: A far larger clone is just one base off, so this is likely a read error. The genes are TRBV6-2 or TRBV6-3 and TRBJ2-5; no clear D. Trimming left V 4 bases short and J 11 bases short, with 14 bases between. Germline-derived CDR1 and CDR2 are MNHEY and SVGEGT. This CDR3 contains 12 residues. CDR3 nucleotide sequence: TGTGCCAGCAGTTCGACATCCTACGTGCAGTACTTC. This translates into CASSSTSYVQYF.

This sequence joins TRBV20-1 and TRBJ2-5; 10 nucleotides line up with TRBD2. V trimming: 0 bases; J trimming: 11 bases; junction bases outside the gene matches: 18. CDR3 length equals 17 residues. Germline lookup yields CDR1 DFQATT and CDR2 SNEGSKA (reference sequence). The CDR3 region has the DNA TGCAGTGCTAGAGAGGTCCAGCGGGAGGGAGACGGCAATGAGCAGTACTTC. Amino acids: CSAREVQREGDGNEQYF.

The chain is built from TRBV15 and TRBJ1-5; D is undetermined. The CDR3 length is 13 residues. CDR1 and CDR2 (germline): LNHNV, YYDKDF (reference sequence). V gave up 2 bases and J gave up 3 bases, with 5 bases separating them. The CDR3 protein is CATSRIINQPQHF. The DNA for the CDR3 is TGTGCCACCAGCAGAATCATCAATCAGCCCCAGCATTTT.

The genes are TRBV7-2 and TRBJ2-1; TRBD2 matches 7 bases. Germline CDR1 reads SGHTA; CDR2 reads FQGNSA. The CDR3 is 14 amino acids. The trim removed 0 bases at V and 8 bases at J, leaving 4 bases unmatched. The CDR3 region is CASSLATSLHEQFF. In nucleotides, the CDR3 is TGTGCCAGCAGCTTAGCGACTAGCCTCCATGAGCAGTTCTTC.

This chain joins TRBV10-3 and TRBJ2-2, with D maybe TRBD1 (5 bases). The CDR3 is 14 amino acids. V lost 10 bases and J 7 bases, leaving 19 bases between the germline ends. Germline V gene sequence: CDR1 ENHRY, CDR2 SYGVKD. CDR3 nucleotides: TGTGCCACGCTTCTAGGGGCAAATGGCGGGGAGCTGTTTTTT. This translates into CATLLGANGGELFF.

CDR3 in amino acids: CASSEAIGGYNEQFF. The CDR3 bases are TGTGCCAGCAGCGAGGCCATTGGCGGATACAATGAGCAGTTCTTC. The V gene is TRBV9, the J gene TRBJ2-1; no firm D call. V lost 3 bases to trimming and J lost 4 bases, with 14 bases between them. The CDR3 contains 15 residues. CDR1 and CDR2 from the germline V gene are SGDLS and YYNGEE. The full variable domain, in which reference TRBV9 and TRBJ2-1 provide the parts outside the CDR3, is DSGVTQTPKHLITATGQRVTLRCSPRSGDLSVYWYQQSLDQGLQFLIQYYNGEERAKGNILERFSAQQFPDLHSELNLSSLELGDSALYFCASSEAIGGYNEQFFGPGTRLTVL.

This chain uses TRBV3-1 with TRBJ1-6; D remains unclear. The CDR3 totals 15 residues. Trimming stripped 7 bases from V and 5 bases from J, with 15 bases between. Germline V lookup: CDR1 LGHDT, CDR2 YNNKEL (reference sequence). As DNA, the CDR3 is TGTGCCAGCACCTGGACCCTGTTAGATAATTCACCCCTCCACTTT. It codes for CASTWTLLDNSPLHF.

In DNA, the CDR3 is TGCGCCAGCAGCTTGGCCCCGCTAGCGGCCCTCACAGATACGCAGTATTTT. It translates to CASSLAPLAALTDTQYF. This chain uses TRBV5-1 with TRBJ2-3, with 7 bases fitting TRBD2. Looked up from germline, CDR1 is SGHRS and CDR2 is YFSETQ. The junction had 9 bases not matched to a gene; V was cut back by 0 bases and J by 2 bases. The CDR3 covers 17 residues.

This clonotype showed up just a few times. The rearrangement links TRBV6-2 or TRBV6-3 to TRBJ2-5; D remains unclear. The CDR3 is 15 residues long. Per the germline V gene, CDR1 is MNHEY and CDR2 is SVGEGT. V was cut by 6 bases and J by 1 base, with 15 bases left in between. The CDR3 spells CASRRPRQLQETQYF. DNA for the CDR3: TGTGCCAGCAGGAGACCAAGGCAGCTCCAAGAGACCCAGTACTTC.

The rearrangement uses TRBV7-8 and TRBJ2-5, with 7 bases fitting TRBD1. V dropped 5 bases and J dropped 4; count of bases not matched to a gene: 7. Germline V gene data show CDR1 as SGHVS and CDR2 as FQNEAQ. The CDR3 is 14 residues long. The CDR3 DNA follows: TGTGCCAGCAGCGCCTACAGGGGCCGAGAGACCCAGTACTTC. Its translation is CASSAYRGRETQYF.

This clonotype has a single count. DNA for the CDR3: TGTGCCAGCAAGGGAGGGCCGCTGGGCTACAATGAGCAGTTCTTC. Protein: CASKGGPLGYNEQFF. V usage is TRBV27 and J usage is TRBJ2-1; TRBD2 matches 7 bases. V dropped 7 bases and J dropped 3; count of bases not matched to a gene: 9. Per germline, CDR1 MNHEY and CDR2 SMNVEV (reference sequence). CDR3 length: 15 amino acids.

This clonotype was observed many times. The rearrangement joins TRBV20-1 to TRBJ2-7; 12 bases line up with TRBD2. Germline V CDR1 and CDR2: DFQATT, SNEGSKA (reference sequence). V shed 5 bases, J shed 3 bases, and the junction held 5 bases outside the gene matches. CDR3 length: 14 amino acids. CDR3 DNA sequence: TGCAGTGCTCTGGGACTAGCGGGTGTCTACGAGCAGTACTTC. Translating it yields CSALGLAGVYEQYF.

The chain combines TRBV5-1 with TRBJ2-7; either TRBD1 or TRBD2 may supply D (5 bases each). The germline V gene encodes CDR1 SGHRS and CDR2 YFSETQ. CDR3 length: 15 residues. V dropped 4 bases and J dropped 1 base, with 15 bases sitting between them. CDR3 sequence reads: CASSRVGPNSYEQYF. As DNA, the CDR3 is TGCGCCAGCAGCCGTGTGGGACCGAATTCCTACGAGCAGTACTTC.

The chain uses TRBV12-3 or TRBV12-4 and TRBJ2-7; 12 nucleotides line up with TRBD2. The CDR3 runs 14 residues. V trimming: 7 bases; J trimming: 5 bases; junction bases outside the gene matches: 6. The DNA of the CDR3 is TGTGCCAGCAAACTAGCGGGAGGCAACCACGAGCAGTACTTC. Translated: CASKLAGGNHEQYF.

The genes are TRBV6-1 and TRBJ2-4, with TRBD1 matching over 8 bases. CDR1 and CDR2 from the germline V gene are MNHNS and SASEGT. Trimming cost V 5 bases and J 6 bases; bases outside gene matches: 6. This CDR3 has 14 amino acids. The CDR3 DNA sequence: TGTGCCAGCAGTCCCCGACAGGGGACAAACATTCAGTACTTC. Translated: CASSPRQGTNIQYF.

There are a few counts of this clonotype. For the CDR3, the DNA is TGTGCCACCAGTGATTCCCGAGCGACCGGGGAGCTGTTTTTT. It specifies CATSDSRATGELFF. V is TRBV24-1 and J is TRBJ2-2; D gene ambiguous. The V and J ends lost 2 bases and 5 bases respectively, with 8 bases between them. The CDR3 loop spans 14 amino acids. CDR1 and CDR2 from the germline V gene are KGHDR and SFDVKD.